A selection of T cell receptor beta chains follows, all from one sample in a study of blood T cell repertoires in COVID-19. Profiling relied on immunoSEQ multiplex PCR, and the TCRdb table lists in-frame clones only, not all of them. The repertoire holds some 380,000 clones, with 90% as singletons. Sequencing was performed on peripheral blood. These TCRs come from a man younger than 30 with active or convalescent COVID-19. Both conserved end residues are part of each CDR3. D genes are given only for firm matches. Size is stated for part of the rows, as once, few or many counts, or as a class when the clone is expanded.

clone size: .
D gene: .
J gene: TRBJ2-1
V gene: TRBV11-3
CDR3 DNA: TGTGCCAGCAGCTTAGCCGGAGAAACCTACAATGAGCAGTTCTTC
CDR3 protein: CASSLAGETYNEQFF

clone size: once
D gene: .
J gene: TRBJ2-1
V gene: TRBV7-2
CDR3 DNA: TGTGCCAGCAGCTTAGTCTACGGGAACAATGAGCAGTTCTTC
CDR3 protein: CASSLVYGNNEQFF

clone size: .
D gene: .
J gene: TRBJ1-5
V gene: TRBV2
CDR3 DNA: TGTGCCACGGGGGGTAATAGCAATCAGCCCCAGCATTTT
CDR3 protein: CATGGNSNQPQHF

clone size: .
D gene: .
J gene: TRBJ1-1
V gene: TRBV28
CDR3 DNA: TGTGCCAGCAGTTTAAGCGGGAACACTGAAGCTTTCTTT
CDR3 protein: CASSLSGNTEAFF

clone size: .
D gene: TRBD1
J gene: TRBJ1-6
V gene: TRBV27
CDR3 DNA: TGTGCCAGCAGTATCCACAGGGGAAGCTCCTATAATTCACCCCTCCACTTT
CDR3 protein: CASSIHRGSSYNSPLHF

clone size: once
D gene: .
J gene: TRBJ1-5
V gene: TRBV18
CDR3 DNA: TGTGCCAGCTCACCAAGGGCGGGGGTCGGGAGTAGCAATCAGCCCCAGCATTTT
CDR3 protein: CASSPRAGVGSSNQPQHF

clone size: .
D gene: .
J gene: TRBJ1-2
V gene: TRBV28
CDR3 DNA: TGTGCCAGCAGTAGCACCCGGGACCCCGGCCAGGGGTATGGCTACACCTTC
CDR3 protein: CASSSTRDPGQGYGYTF

clone size: .
D gene: .
J gene: TRBJ2-5
V gene: TRBV6-6
CDR3 DNA: TGTGCCAGCAGTTATCTGGGGGCTGGGCAAGAGACCCAGTACTTC
CDR3 protein: CASSYLGAGQETQYF

clone size: .
D gene: TRBD2
J gene: TRBJ2-1
V gene: TRBV7-3
CDR3 DNA: TGTGCCAGCAGCTTATCCCTAGCGGGATTTAGGAATGAGCAGTTCTTC
CDR3 protein: CASSLSLAGFRNEQFF

clone size: .
D gene: TRBD1
J gene: TRBJ2-7
V gene: TRBV15
CDR3 DNA: TGTGCCACCAGTTTAGGGGACAGCTACGAGCAGTACTTC
CDR3 protein: CATSLGDSYEQYF

clone size: .
D gene: TRBD1
J gene: TRBJ2-1
V gene: TRBV5-6
CDR3 DNA: TGTGCCAGCAGCCCAGGGACAGGAGATTCCTACAATGAGCAGTTCTTC
CDR3 protein: CASSPGTGDSYNEQFF

clone size: .
D gene: TRBD2
J gene: TRBJ2-5
V gene: TRBV7-9
CDR3 DNA: TGTGCCAGCAGCCAGGGAATCAGAGGCGGGGGGGAGACCCAGTACTTC
CDR3 protein: CASSQGIRGGGETQYF

clone size: .
D gene: .
J gene: TRBJ1-1
V gene: TRBV12-3/TRBV12-4
CDR3 DNA: TGTGCCAGCAGTTTAAGGAGGGAAACTGAAGCTTTCTTT
CDR3 protein: CASSLRRETEAFF

clone size: .
D gene: .
J gene: TRBJ1-1
V gene: TRBV5-1
CDR3 DNA: TGCGCCAGCAGCTTGTCGAGAGGAATGAACACTGAAGCTTTCTTT
CDR3 protein: CASSLSRGMNTEAFF

clone size: .
D gene: TRBD1
J gene: TRBJ2-5
V gene: TRBV7-2
CDR3 DNA: TGTGCCAGCAGCTTAGCGGCTACAGGGGGCGCCCGGGAGACCCAGTACTTC
CDR3 protein: CASSLAATGGARETQYF

clone size: .
D gene: .
J gene: TRBJ1-1
V gene: TRBV28
CDR3 DNA: TGTGCCAGCAGTTGGTTGGTTACCAGGAACACTGAAGCTTTCTTT
CDR3 protein: CASSWLVTRNTEAFF

clone size: .
D gene: TRBD1
J gene: TRBJ1-4
V gene: TRBV13
CDR3 DNA: TGTGCCAGCACCACGACAGGGACCGCAACTAATGAAAAACTGTTTTTT
CDR3 protein: CASTTTGTATNEKLFF

clone size: once
D gene: TRBD2
J gene: TRBJ2-1
V gene: TRBV3-1/TRBV3-2
CDR3 DNA: TGTGCCAGCAGCCAAGTAGCGGGGGCATCTAATGAGCAGTTCTTC
CDR3 protein: CASSQVAGASNEQFF

clone size: .
D gene: .
J gene: TRBJ2-7
V gene: TRBV9
CDR3 DNA: TGTGCCAGCAGCGTGGCAGGGGGGTGGGAGCAGTACTTC
CDR3 protein: CASSVAGGWEQYF

clone size: .
D gene: .
J gene: TRBJ1-6
V gene: TRBV6-5
CDR3 DNA: TGTGCCAGCACCCCTGAGGGGGACTCACCCCTCCACTTT
CDR3 protein: CASTPEGDSPLHF

clone size: .
D gene: .
J gene: TRBJ2-5
V gene: TRBV18
CDR3 DNA: TGTGCCAGCTCGCCAGCGGACGTATATGACTCTCCGGGGGAGACCCAGTACTTC
CDR3 protein: CASSPADVYDSPGETQYF

clone size: .
D gene: .
J gene: TRBJ2-5
V gene: TRBV9
CDR3 DNA: TGTGCCAGCAGCCCAGGGTTTGTTAGAGAGACCCAGTACTTC
CDR3 protein: CASSPGFVRETQYF

clone size: .
D gene: .
J gene: TRBJ1-1
V gene: TRBV28
CDR3 DNA: TGTGCCAGCAGAATCTCGTTGAACACTGAAGCTTTCTTT
CDR3 protein: CASRISLNTEAFF

clone size: .
D gene: .
J gene: TRBJ1-5
V gene: TRBV27
CDR3 DNA: TGTGCCAGCAGTTCCGTACTCGATAGCAATCAGCCCCAGCATTTT
CDR3 protein: CASSSVLDSNQPQHF

clone size: .
D gene: .
J gene: TRBJ1-4
V gene: TRBV7-2
CDR3 DNA: TGTGCCAGCAGCTTAGTTAGAGGGCTGACTAATGAAAAACTGTTTTTT
CDR3 protein: CASSLVRGLTNEKLFF

clone size: .
D gene: TRBD1
J gene: TRBJ1-3
V gene: TRBV30
CDR3 DNA: TGTGCCTGGAAGACAGGGGTCACCTCTGGAAACACCATATATTTT
CDR3 protein: CAWKTGVTSGNTIYF

clone size: .
D gene: TRBD1
J gene: TRBJ1-2
V gene: TRBV2
CDR3 DNA: TGTGCCAGCAGCGACCGACAGGGTCATGGCTACACCTTC
CDR3 protein: CASSDRQGHGYTF

clone size: .
D gene: TRBD1
J gene: TRBJ2-7
V gene: TRBV9
CDR3 DNA: TGTGCCAGCAACAATGACAGGGGACAAACCTACGAGCAGTACTTC
CDR3 protein: CASNNDRGQTYEQYF

clone size: .
D gene: .
J gene: TRBJ2-7
V gene: TRBV14
CDR3 DNA: TGTGCCAGCAGCTGGGGCTGGTCCTACGAGCAGTACTTC
CDR3 protein: CASSWGWSYEQYF

clone size: .
D gene: .
J gene: TRBJ1-1
V gene: TRBV7-2
CDR3 DNA: TGTGCCAGCCGAACCCCAGGAGGGGTTGAAGCTTTCTTT
CDR3 protein: CASRTPGGVEAFF

clone size: .
D gene: .
J gene: TRBJ1-1
V gene: TRBV4-2
CDR3 DNA: TGTGCCAGCAGCCTTAGGGGGGAGGGACCACTTGACACTGAAGCTTTCTTT
CDR3 protein: CASSLRGEGPLDTEAFF

clone size: .
D gene: .
J gene: TRBJ1-1
V gene: TRBV28
CDR3 DNA: TGTGCCAGCAGTGCAACAGGATCTGAAGCTTTCTTT
CDR3 protein: CASSATGSEAFF

clone size: .
D gene: .
J gene: TRBJ1-1
V gene: TRBV27
CDR3 DNA: TGTGCCAGCAGCCGTCCAGGGACTGAAGCTTTCTTT
CDR3 protein: CASSRPGTEAFF

clone size: .
D gene: TRBD1
J gene: TRBJ2-5
V gene: TRBV7-6
CDR3 DNA: TGTGCCAGCAGCTTAGGGCCCCCAGGGGGCCTACAAGAGACCCAGTACTTC
CDR3 protein: CASSLGPPGGLQETQYF

clone size: .
D gene: TRBD2
J gene: TRBJ2-1
V gene: TRBV28
CDR3 DNA: TGTGCCAGCAGTTTATGGCGGCTAGCGGGAGCCCATGAGCAGTTCTTC
CDR3 protein: CASSLWRLAGAHEQFF

clone size: .
D gene: .
J gene: TRBJ1-5
V gene: TRBV6-2/TRBV6-3
CDR3 DNA: TGTGCCAGCAGTTACGGCAGGGGCGGCAATCAGCCCCAGCATTTT
CDR3 protein: CASSYGRGGNQPQHF

clone size: .
D gene: .
J gene: TRBJ2-1
V gene: TRBV19
CDR3 DNA: TGTGCCAGTAGTATGGAGCTAGCTTACAATGAGCAGTTCTTC
CDR3 protein: CASSMELAYNEQFF

clone size: .
D gene: TRBD2
J gene: TRBJ2-3
V gene: TRBV7-8
CDR3 DNA: TGTGCCAGCAGACGACTTCCCCGACTAGCGGGAGACGCGCAGTATTTT
CDR3 protein: CASRRLPRLAGDAQYF

clone size: .
D gene: .
J gene: TRBJ1-6
V gene: TRBV19
CDR3 DNA: TGTGCCAGTAGTATTTCTACAGAATATTATAATTCACCCCTCCACTTT
CDR3 protein: CASSISTEYYNSPLHF

clone size: .
D gene: .
J gene: TRBJ1-6
V gene: TRBV19
CDR3 DNA: TGTGCCAGTACCCCGATGGGGACAAGTTCACCCCTCCACTTT
CDR3 protein: CASTPMGTSSPLHF

clone size: .
D gene: TRBD1
J gene: TRBJ2-7
V gene: TRBV19
CDR3 DNA: TGTGCCAGCACCCCGGGACAGGGGGCATCCTACGAGCAGTACTTC
CDR3 protein: CASTPGQGASYEQYF

clone size: .
D gene: .
J gene: TRBJ2-1
V gene: TRBV20-1
CDR3 DNA: TGCAGTGCTAGCCAAAACAATGAGCAGTTCTTC
CDR3 protein: CSASQNNEQFF

clone size: .
D gene: TRBD1
J gene: TRBJ2-5
V gene: TRBV7-3
CDR3 DNA: TGTGCCAGCAGCTCCAAAGACAGGGCGGAACAAGAGACCCAGTACTTC
CDR3 protein: CASSSKDRAEQETQYF

clone size: .
D gene: .
J gene: TRBJ2-3
V gene: TRBV7-7
CDR3 DNA: TGTGCTAGCAGCTTAGGCTGGGGGGTATCCACAGATACGCAGTATTTT
CDR3 protein: CASSLGWGVSTDTQYF